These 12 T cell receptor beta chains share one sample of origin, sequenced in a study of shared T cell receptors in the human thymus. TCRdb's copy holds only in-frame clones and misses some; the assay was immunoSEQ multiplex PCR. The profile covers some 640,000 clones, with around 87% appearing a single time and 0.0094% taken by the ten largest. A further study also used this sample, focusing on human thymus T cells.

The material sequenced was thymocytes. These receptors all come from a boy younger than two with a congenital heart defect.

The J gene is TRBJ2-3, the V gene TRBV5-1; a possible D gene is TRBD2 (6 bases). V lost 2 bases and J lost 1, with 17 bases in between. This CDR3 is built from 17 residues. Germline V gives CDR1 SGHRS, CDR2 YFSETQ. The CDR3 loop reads CASSFLLSGGGTDTQYF. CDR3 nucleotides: TGCGCCAGCAGCTTCCTCCTTAGCGGTGGGGGCACAGATACGCAGTATTTT.

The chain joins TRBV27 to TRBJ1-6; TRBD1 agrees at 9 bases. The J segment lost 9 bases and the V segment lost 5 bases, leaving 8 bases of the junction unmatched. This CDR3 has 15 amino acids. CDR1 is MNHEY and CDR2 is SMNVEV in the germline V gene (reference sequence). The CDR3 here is CASSPGTGNSSPLHF. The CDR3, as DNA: TGTGCCAGCAGTCCAGGGACAGGGAATAGTTCACCCCTCCACTTT.

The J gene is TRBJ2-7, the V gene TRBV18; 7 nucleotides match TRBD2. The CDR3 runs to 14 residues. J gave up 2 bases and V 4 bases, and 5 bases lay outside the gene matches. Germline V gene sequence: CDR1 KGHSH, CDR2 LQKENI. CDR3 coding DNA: TGTGCCAGCTCACGGGGGGGTTACGCCTACGAGCAGTACTTC. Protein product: CASSRGGYAYEQYF.

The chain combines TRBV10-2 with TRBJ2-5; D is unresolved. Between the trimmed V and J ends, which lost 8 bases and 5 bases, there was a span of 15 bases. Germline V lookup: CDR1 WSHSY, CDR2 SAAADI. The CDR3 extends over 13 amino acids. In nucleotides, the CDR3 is TGCGCCAGCTCTACCTGGTTTAGCGAGACCCAGTACTTC. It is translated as CASSTWFSETQYF.

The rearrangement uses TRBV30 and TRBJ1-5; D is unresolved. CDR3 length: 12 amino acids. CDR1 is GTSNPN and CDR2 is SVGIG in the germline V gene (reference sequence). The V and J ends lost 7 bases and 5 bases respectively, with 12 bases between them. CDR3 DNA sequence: TGTGCCTTGAAGCGGGGAGATCAGCCCCAGCATTTT. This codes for CALKRGDQPQHF.

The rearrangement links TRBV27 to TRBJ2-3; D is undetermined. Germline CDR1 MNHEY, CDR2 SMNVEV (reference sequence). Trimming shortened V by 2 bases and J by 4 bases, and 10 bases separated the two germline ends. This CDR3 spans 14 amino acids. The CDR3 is CASSLSCPPDTQYF. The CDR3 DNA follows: TGTGCCAGCAGTTTAAGCTGTCCCCCAGATACGCAGTATTTT.

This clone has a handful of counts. CDR3 bases: TGCAGCGAGACTAGCGGCCCATGGGGGGGGAAGAGCACAGATACGCAGTATTTT. Its translation: CSETSGPWGGKSTDTQYF. V and J are TRBV29-1 and TRBJ2-3, with 9 bases matching TRBD2. V dropped 7 bases and J dropped 0; count of bases not matched to a gene: 17. The CDR3 spans 18 residues. Germline CDR1 and CDR2: SQVTM and ANQGSEA.

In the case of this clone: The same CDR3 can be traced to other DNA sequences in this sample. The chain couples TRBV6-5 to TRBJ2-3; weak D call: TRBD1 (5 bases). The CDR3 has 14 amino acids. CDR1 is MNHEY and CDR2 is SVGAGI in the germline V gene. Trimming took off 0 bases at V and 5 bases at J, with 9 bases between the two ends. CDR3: CASSYSLREDTQYF. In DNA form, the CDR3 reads TGTGCCAGCAGTTACTCGCTCAGGGAAGATACGCAGTATTTT.

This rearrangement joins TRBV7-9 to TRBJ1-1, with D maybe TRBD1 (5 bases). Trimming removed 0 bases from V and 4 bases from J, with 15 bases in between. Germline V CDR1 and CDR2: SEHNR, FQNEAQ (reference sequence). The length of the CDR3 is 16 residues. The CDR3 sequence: CASSLAFQGRSTEAFF. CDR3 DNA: TGTGCCAGCAGCTTAGCGTTCCAGGGAAGAAGCACTGAAGCTTTCTTT.

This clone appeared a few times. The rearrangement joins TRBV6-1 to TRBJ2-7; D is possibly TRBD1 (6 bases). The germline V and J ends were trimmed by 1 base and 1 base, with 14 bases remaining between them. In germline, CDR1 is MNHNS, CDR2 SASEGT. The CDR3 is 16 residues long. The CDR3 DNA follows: TGTGCCAGCAGTGAAGGGACAGTAAATTCATCCTACGAGCAGTACTTC. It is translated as CASSEGTVNSSYEQYF.

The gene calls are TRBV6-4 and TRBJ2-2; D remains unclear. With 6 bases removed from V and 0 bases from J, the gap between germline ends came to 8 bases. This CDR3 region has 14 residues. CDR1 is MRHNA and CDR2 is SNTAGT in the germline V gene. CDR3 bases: TGTGCCAGCAGCTCCATAGCGAACACCGGGGAGCTGTTTTTT. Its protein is CASSSIANTGELFF.

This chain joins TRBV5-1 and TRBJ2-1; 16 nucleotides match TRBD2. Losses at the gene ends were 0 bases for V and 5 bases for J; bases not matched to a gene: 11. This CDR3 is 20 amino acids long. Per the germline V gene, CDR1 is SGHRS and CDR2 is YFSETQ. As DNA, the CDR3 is TGCGCCAGCAGCTTGGTGCAGGCCGGGACTAGCGGGAGGGGTAACAATGAGCAGTTCTTC. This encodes CASSLVQAGTSGRGNNEQFF.